These 4 T cell receptor beta chains originate from one sample sequenced in a study of cytomegalovirus exposure and HLA in healthy donors (dated by TCRdb to the late 2010s). Receptor amplification or capture employed the immunoSEQ multiplex PCR assay. A mixture of 60 forward primers for TCR Vbeta segments and 13 reverse primers for TCR Jbeta segments was used in the multiplex PCR. The clones in this table, taken by TCRdb from immuneACCESS, are in-frame only. Not every clone is retained; where verified, under half of the shortfall comes from an unresolved V gene, and the cause of the rest is unknown. Recorded for this sample are about 190,000 clones; 65% to 85% of them occurred a single time. The ten largest clones take up less than 2% of the sample. The sequenced sample was PBMCs. The receptors were sampled from a woman under 30 in good health and CMV-seronegative.

The rearrangement uses TRBV27 and TRBJ2-2; 10 bases map to TRBD1. The J segment lost 5 bases and the V segment lost 6 bases, leaving 6 bases of the junction unmatched. The CDR3 sequence is 15 residues long. Germline values: CDR1 MNHEY, CDR2 SMNVEV (reference sequence). Here the CDR3 reads CASRAGTGATGELFF. The CDR3 DNA reads TGTGCCAGCAGGGCCGGGACAGGGGCAACCGGGGAGCTGTTTTTT.

V usage is TRBV4-2 and J usage is TRBJ2-3; 9 bases map to TRBD2. This CDR3 spans 17 amino acids. The J segment lost 0 bases and the V segment lost 4 bases, leaving 8 bases of the junction unmatched. CDR1 LGHNA and CDR2 YNFKEQ come from the germline V gene. CDR3 in amino acids: CASSRTPSGDSTDTQYF. CDR3 nucleotides: TGTGCCAGCAGCCGTACCCCTAGCGGGGATAGCACAGATACGCAGTATTTT.

The rearrangement uses TRBV28 and TRBJ1-3, with TRBD1 matching 7 bases. V lost 2 bases, J lost 7 bases, and 5 bases stayed unmatched. Germline V gives CDR1 MDHEN, CDR2 SYDVKM. This CDR3 comprises 14 residues. CDR3 region: CASSLNPRGNTIYF. The CDR3 DNA sequence: TGTGCCAGCAGTTTAAATCCCAGGGGGAACACCATATATTTT.

The chain joins TRBV6-1 to TRBJ1-5; D possibly corresponds to TRBD1 (5 bases). The ends were cut back, 3 bases at V and 5 bases at J, with 8 bases in the middle. Germline CDR1 and CDR2: MNHNS and SASEGT. The CDR3 covers 13 residues. CDR3 sequence reads: CASSDGADQPQHF. Here the CDR3 DNA reads TGTGCCAGCAGTGATGGGGCGGATCAGCCCCAGCATTTT.